This entry concerns a single T cell receptor beta chain. Its antigen is unidentified. This specimen comes from a study of OX40 agonist ivuxolimab in advanced cancers. Study context: Two cutaneous melanoma patients and one hepatocellular carcinoma patient, three in all, had partial responses. Study results and caveats: CD4+ and CD8+ blood T cells expanded clonally by week 6 at 0.1 to 3.0 mg/kg.

Prior autoimmune disease or systemic immunosuppression barred patients. This table comes from immunoSEQ multiplex PCR, and its TCRdb copy is limited to in-frame clones, with some not included. The sample yields some 61,000 clones, 85% to 90% seen once. V lost 7 bases, J lost 2 bases, and 16 bases stayed unmatched. This CDR3 region has 18 residues. CDR1 and CDR2 from the germline V gene are MDHEN and SYDVKM. V gene TRBV28 combines with J gene TRBJ2-3; 9 nucleotides match TRBD2. The sample was CD4+ or CD8+ T cells sorted from blood, taken in a trial of the OX40 agonist ivuxolimab. The sequence derives from an adult with an advanced solid tumor such as melanoma, head and neck, liver or kidney cancer. The CDR3 sequence: CASTLGGGGARVTDTQYF. The CDR3 nucleotides are TGTGCCAGCACCCTAGGGGGCGGGGGGGCCCGCGTCACAGATACGCAGTATTTT.